A selection of T cell receptor beta chains follows, all from one sample in a study of cytomegalovirus exposure and HLA in healthy donors. Sequencing used immunoSEQ multiplex PCR; TCRdb keeps in-frame clones, though not all of them. Among tens of thousands of clones listed, approximately 83% were seen once. Sequences were obtained from PBMCs. These receptors came from a human donor in good health. CDR3s include the opening cysteine and the closing phenylalanine or tryptophan. The order of the fields is D gene, V gene, J gene, clone size, CDR3 DNA, CDR3 protein. A D gene is named only where the DNA matches it firmly. Clone size is given for some rows only: seen once, a few or many times, or a class if the clone is expanded.

TRBD1	TRBV11-2	TRBJ2-5	NA	TGTGCCAGCAGCACGGACAGGGAAGAGACCCAGTACTTC	CASSTDREETQYF
TRBD2	TRBV6-1	TRBJ2-7	NA	TGTGCCAGCACTGATGGACTTGGTGCTAGCGGACCCTACGAGCAGTACTTC	CASTDGLGASGPYEQYF
TRBD1	TRBV7-2	TRBJ1-3	NA	TGTGCCAGCAGCGCCCAGACAGGGAGTGGAAACACCATATATTTT	CASSAQTGSGNTIYF
TRBD1	TRBV9	TRBJ2-7	few	TGTGCCAGCAGCGTCGGGACAGGGGGTTCCTACGAGCAGTACTTC	CASSVGTGGSYEQYF
TRBD2	TRBV11-2	TRBJ2-3	NA	TGTGCCAGCAGCCGACTAGCGGGAGATCTAGATACGCAGTATTTT	CASSRLAGDLDTQYF
TRBD1	TRBV7-2	TRBJ2-3	NA	TGTGCCAGCAGCCTACAGGGGCAGGATACGCAGTATTTT	CASSLQGQDTQYF
NA	TRBV7-3	TRBJ1-5	NA	TGTGCCAGCAGCTCCAACCCATCTCACTGGGACACCCTTCAGCCCCAGCATTTT	CASSSNPSHWDTLQPQHF
NA	TRBV2	TRBJ2-5	NA	TGTGCCAGCAGTCCCGGGCAAGAGACCCAGTACTTC	CASSPGQETQYF
TRBD1	TRBV5-6	TRBJ1-2	NA	TGTGCCAGCAGCTTGGTAGGGGGCGAGGGCTACACCTTC	CASSLVGGEGYTF
NA	TRBV30	TRBJ2-7	NA	TGTGCCTGGAGAAGACCGGGGGCCTACGAGCAGTACTTC	CAWRRPGAYEQYF
NA	TRBV2	TRBJ1-1	NA	TGTGCCAGCGGGACGACAGGCCGAACTGAAGCTTTCTTT	CASGTTGRTEAFF
NA	TRBV12-5	TRBJ2-7	NA	TGTGCTAGTGGTTTGGTGGCAGGTTACGAGCAGTACTTC	CASGLVAGYEQYF
TRBD2	TRBV7-9	TRBJ2-3	NA	TGTGCCAGCAGCCCCCTCGGGACTAGCGGGAGTGAAACGCAGTATTTT	CASSPLGTSGSETQYF
NA	TRBV5-1	TRBJ1-3	NA	TGCGCCAGCAGCCCCCGGCGCTCGAGCAGCGACTCTGGAAACACCATATATTTT	CASSPRRSSSDSGNTIYF
NA	TRBV19	TRBJ2-1	NA	TGTGCCAGTAGTATATCACAGGGCGCCTACAATGAGCAGTTCTTC	CASSISQGAYNEQFF
TRBD1	TRBV7-2	TRBJ1-2	NA	TGTGCCAGCAGCTTAGGCGACAGGGGTTACGGCTACACCTTC	CASSLGDRGYGYTF
NA	TRBV7-9	TRBJ1-6	NA	TGTGCCAGCAGCTTAGGGTCGGGAGGGGCCCAATCACCCCTCCACTTT	CASSLGSGGAQSPLHF
NA	TRBV28	TRBJ1-5	NA	TGTGCCAGCAGCGCACCCAGTTATAGCAATCAGCCCCAGCATTTT	CASSAPSYSNQPQHF
NA	TRBV30	TRBJ1-4	once	TGTGCCTGGAGTCCCACGCGGGGGGCTGGGGAAAAACTGTTTTTT	CAWSPTRGAGEKLFF
TRBD2	TRBV5-1	TRBJ2-7	NA	TGCGCCAGCAGCTTGATCTCCAGACTAGCTTCCTACGAGCAGTACTTC	CASSLISRLASYEQYF
NA	TRBV4-2	TRBJ2-2	NA	TGTGCCAGCAGCCAAAATAGCGGCACGAACACCGGGGAGCTGTTTTTT	CASSQNSGTNTGELFF
NA	TRBV4-1	TRBJ2-2	NA	TGCGCCAGCAGCCGAAGGGGTGTCGGTGGGGAGCTGTTTTTT	CASSRRGVGGELFF